These 16 T cell receptor beta chains share one sample of origin, sequenced in a study of early T cells in non-severe SARS-CoV-2 infection. Each CDR3 protein is one row after TCRdb ran MiXCR on the 5' RACE reads. The table includes about 77,000 distinct CDR3 sequences, over 8.5% detected once. Sequenced material: whole blood. The receptors come from an adult who was a healthcare worker with PCR-confirmed SARS-CoV-2 infection or an uninfected control (not recorded which).

There are many counts of this clonotype. The chain employs TRBV28 and TRBJ2-6; 8 bases line up with TRBD1. The CDR3 consists of 18 residues. Germline CDR1 is MDHEN and CDR2 is SYDVKM. The V segment lost 3 bases and the J segment 2 bases; nucleotides outside the gene matches: 9. CDR3 coding DNA: TGTGCCAGCAGTTTCAGGGGGCGTCGTGCGGCTGGGGCCAACGTCCTGACTTTC. It translates to CASSFRGRRAAGANVLTF.

J is TRBJ2-5 and V is TRBV12-3 or TRBV12-4; D gene uncertain. This CDR3 region has 13 residues. Trimming removed 2 bases at V and 3 bases at J, with 7 bases between. The chain's CDR3 is CASSLNSKETQYF. The CDR3, as DNA: TGTGCCAGCAGTTTAAACTCGAAAGAGACCCAGTACTTC.

This clonotype was seen at least ten times. Its ends do not fully match the called genes, so a read error is possible. The chain links TRBV6-6 to TRBJ2-1; TRBD2 matches 7 bases. Germline V CDR1 and CDR2: MNHNY, SVGAGI (reference sequence). This CDR3 comprises 16 residues. The CDR3 here is CASSYADRGRSGGSLF. CDR3 DNA: TGTGCCAGCAGTTACGCCGATCGAGGAAGATCAGGCGGGAGCCTCTTC.

This clonotype was counted only a few times. The rearrangement uses TRBV11-2 and TRBJ2-5, with 8 positions matching TRBD1. This CDR3 is 16 amino acids long. Germline V gene data show CDR1 as SGHAT and CDR2 as FQNNGV. J gave up 1 base and V 1 base, and 5 bases lay outside the gene matches. The CDR3 is CASSLGATGGQETQYF. DNA for the CDR3: TGTGCCAGCAGCTTAGGGGCCACAGGGGGCCAAGAGACCCAGTACTTC.

This clonotype was recorded many times. The chain is built from TRBV13 and TRBJ2-3, with TRBD2 identical over 15 bases. The CDR3 runs 18 residues. Germline lookup yields CDR1 PRHDT and CDR2 FYEKMQ (reference sequence). With 5 bases clipped from V and 5 bases from J, the junction kept 11 bases outside the gene matches. This chain's CDR3 is CASSHGTSGRRLGDTQYF. CDR3 in DNA: TGTGCCAGCAGCCACGGGACTAGCGGGAGGAGACTCGGAGATACGCAGTATTTT.

This clonotype was observed many times. J is TRBJ2-2 and V is TRBV7-8; the match to TRBD2 covers 11 bases. Germline V CDR1 and CDR2: SGHVS, FQNEAQ. The CDR3 is 17 residues long. With V trimmed by 2 bases and J by 0 bases, 2 bases remained unmatched. The CDR3 sequence: CASSLRLAGTNTGELFF. Written as DNA, the CDR3 is TGTGCCAGCAGCTTAAGACTAGCGGGGACGAACACCGGGGAGCTGTTTTTT.

V is TRBV6-5 and J is TRBJ2-4, with D unresolved. Germline CDR1 and CDR2: MNHEY and SVGAGI. The CDR3 is 15 residues long. Deletions cut 6 bases from V and 0 bases from J, with 12 bases between. This chain's CDR3 is CASSRAAVAKNIQYF. CDR3 sequence (DNA): TGTGCCAGCAGCCGCGCCGCGGTAGCCAAAAACATTCAGTACTTC.

The rearrangement joins TRBV28 to TRBJ2-7; the D gene is possibly TRBD2 (6 bases). Per germline, CDR1 MDHEN and CDR2 SYDVKM. V shed 3 bases and J shed 7 bases, with 16 bases lying between them. CDR3 length: 14 amino acids. The CDR3 loop reads CASSFGGNTGEQYF. CDR3 DNA: TGTGCCAGCAGTTTTGGCGGGAACACGGGGGAGCAGTACTTC.

This clonotype was picked up many times. The V call is TRBV6-2 or TRBV6-3, the J call TRBJ2-6, with D uncertain. The V gene's germline CDR1 is MNHEY and CDR2 SVGEGT. CDR3 length: 15 residues. V was shortened by 7 bases and J by 2 bases, with 12 bases between the two germline ends. The CDR3 DNA reads as TGTGCCAGCACCCTTCCAGATCCTGGGGCCAACGTCCTGACTTTC. Protein: CASTLPDPGANVLTF.

There are many counts of this clonotype. The CDR3 DNA sequence: TGTGCCAGTAGAGGACAGGGGACAGGCGAGCAGTACTTC. Its translation is CASRGQGTGEQYF. The genes are TRBV19 and TRBJ2-7; the match to TRBD1 covers 9 bases. Looked up from germline, CDR1 is LNHDA and CDR2 is SQIVND (reference sequence). V was clipped by 6 bases and J by 6 bases; unmatched bases: 6. The CDR3 is 13 amino acids.

This clonotype was recorded at least ten times. This chain links TRBV7-2 with TRBJ2-1, with 8 bases fitting TRBD2. In germline, CDR1 is SGHTA, CDR2 FQGNSA. J gave up 8 bases and V 5 bases, and 11 bases lay outside the gene matches. The CDR3 is made up of 15 amino acids. This chain's CDR3 is CASSTIPGLVYEQFF. CDR3 in DNA: TGTGCCAGCAGCACGATCCCGGGACTAGTTTATGAGCAGTTCTTC.

V is TRBV18 and J is TRBJ1-1, with TRBD1 identical over 9 bases. The CDR3 sequence is 13 residues long. Germline V gives CDR1 KGHSH, CDR2 LQKENI. The J segment lost 1 base and the V segment lost 6 bases, leaving 0 bases of the junction unmatched. The CDR3 region is CASSDRGNTEAFF. The CDR3 coding sequence is TGTGCCAGCTCGGACAGGGGGAACACTGAAGCTTTCTTT. Full variable domain (remainder filled in from reference TRBV18 and TRBJ1-1): NAGVMQNPRHLVRRRGQEARLRCSPMKGHSHVYWYRQLPEEGLKFMVYLQKENIIDESGMPKERFSAEFPKEGPSILRIQQVVRGDSAAYFCASSDRGNTEAFFGQGTRLTVV.

The gene calls are TRBV28 and TRBJ2-1; 8 nucleotides align to TRBD1. This CDR3 region has 16 residues. Germline loops: CDR1 MDHEN, CDR2 SYDVKM. Trimming at V came to 3 bases and at J to 7 bases, leaving 11 bases not matched to a gene. CDR3 nucleotides: TGTGCCAGCAGTTTCCCCCGGACAGGGAGTAGGAATGAGCAGTTCTTC. Translated: CASSFPRTGSRNEQFF. Variable domain in full (rest from reference TRBV28 and TRBJ2-1): DVKVTQSSRYLVKRTGEKVFLECVQDMDHENMFWYRQDPGLGLRLIYFSYDVKMKEKGDIPEGYSVSREKKERFSLILESASTNQTSMYLCASSFPRTGSRNEQFFGPGTRLTVL.

This clonotype turned up a few times. V and J are TRBV7-2 and TRBJ2-4, with 7 bases that match TRBD1. V lost 4 bases to trimming and J lost 9 bases; unmatched junction nucleotides: 6. Per germline, CDR1 SGHTA and CDR2 FQGNSA. This CDR3 has 13 residues. The CDR3 DNA reads TGTGCCAGCAGCTCACAGGGGCAGGGCATTCAGTACTTC. Residues: CASSSQGQGIQYF.

This clonotype was seen many times. V and J are TRBV30 and TRBJ2-1; possibly TRBD1 for D (5 bases). The CDR3 consists of 13 residues. The V end lost 4 bases, the J end lost 4 bases, and 11 bases lay between the germline ends. Germline V gene sequence: CDR1 GTSNPN, CDR2 SVGIG (reference sequence). CDR3 sequence reads: CAWTTTAYNEQFF. The CDR3 DNA reads TGTGCCTGGACAACGACAGCTTACAATGAGCAGTTCTTC.

The CDR3 here is CASVLNDLAGDEQYF. CDR3 DNA: TGTGCCAGCGTGCTTAATGATCTAGCGGGAGACGAGCAGTACTTC. This rearrangement joins TRBV12-3 or TRBV12-4 to TRBJ2-7; TRBD2 matches at 10 bases. Germline trimming cut 8 bases from V and 5 bases from J; bases unmatched to any gene: 12. This CDR3 contains 15 residues.